The present T cell receptor beta chain was sequenced within a study of blood T cell repertoires in COVID-19. Background on the study: Spain, Italy and the United States supplied samples that represented acute and convalescent COVID-19. PBMCs, B-cell-depleted T cells, or T cells provided the cDNA or gDNA that made up the material.

How the authors handled the data: The authors estimated nucleated cell counts from reference gene primer amplification. Sequenced by immunoSEQ multiplex PCR; TCRdb stores in-frame clones only, minus some. That table gives V, J and clone size, and the DNA gave D and trimming. The table shows tens of thousands of clones, with approximately 91% occurring only once. V was trimmed by 3 bases and J by 2 bases, leaving 8 bases between them. CDR1 is SGHTA and CDR2 is FQGNSA in the germline V gene. The CDR3 length is 13 residues. The sequenced sample consisted of peripheral blood. This chain uses TRBV7-2 with TRBJ2-7; D is unresolved. The receptor was isolated from a man in his 60s with COVID-19, enrolled during active disease. The CDR3 region is CASSLTETYEQYF. CDR3 nucleotides: TGTGCCAGCAGCTTGACTGAGACCTACGAGCAGTACTTC.